These 16 T cell receptor beta chains came from one sample sequenced in a study of shared clonotypes between healthy human individuals (dated by TCRdb to 2019 to 2021). Libraries were constructed by the immunoSEQ multiplex PCR assay. The immuneACCESS repertoire file appears here via TCRdb, limited to in-frame rearrangements. These files lack a portion of the clones; in checked studies, under half of the deficit traces to unresolved V genes, and the cause of the others is not known. In all, the sample holds roughly 2.5 million clones, and approximately 94% of those were seen once. In total, the top ten clones hold roughly 0.15% of the sample. Sequencing was done on a sample of naive CD4+ T cells sorted from blood. The cell subset or site label corresponds to: CD45RA+ positively selected. All receptors derive from a man aged 18-30 years in good health.

The V gene is TRBV27, the J gene TRBJ2-1; D unresolved. Between the trimmed V and J ends, which lost 7 bases and 0 bases, there was a span of 16 bases. Germline V gene data show CDR1 as MNHEY and CDR2 as SMNVEV (reference sequence). This CDR3 spans 16 amino acids. CDR3 protein: CASTPVGSSSYNEQFF. In nucleotides, the CDR3 is TGTGCCAGCACCCCCGTCGGGTCGAGCTCCTACAATGAGCAGTTCTTC.

The chain links TRBV5-1 to TRBJ1-6; D is unclear. The V end was cut by 2 bases, the J end by 9 bases, with 15 bases between. In germline, CDR1 is SGHRS, CDR2 YFSETQ. The CDR3 has 15 amino acids. CDR3 region: CASSFDSGGRSPLHF. CDR3 in DNA: TGCGCCAGCAGCTTTGACTCTGGAGGTCGTTCACCCCTCCACTTT. Full variable domain (outside the CDR3, taken from reference TRBV5-1 and TRBJ1-6): KAGVTQTPRYLIKTRGQQVTLSCSPISGHRSVSWYQQTPGQGLQFLFEYFSETQRNKGNFPGRFSGRQFSNSRSEMNVSTLELGDSALYLCASSFDSGGRSPLHFGNGTRLTVT.

The chain couples TRBV5-6 to TRBJ2-3; the match to TRBD1 covers 7 bases. This CDR3 contains 18 residues. Germline CDR1 SGHDT, CDR2 YYEEEE. J lost 0 bases, V lost 1 base, and 11 bases had no gene match. CDR3: CASSLYGTASPSTDTQYF. The DNA of the CDR3 is TGTGCCAGCAGCTTGTATGGGACAGCTTCCCCTAGCACAGATACGCAGTATTTT. Combining the CDR3 with reference TRBV5-6 and TRBJ2-3 gives the whole variable domain DAGVTQSPTHLIKTRGQQVTLRCSPKSGHDTVSWYQQALGQGPQFIFQYYEEEERQRGNFPDRFSGHQFPNYSSELNVNALLLGDSALYLCASSLYGTASPSTDTQYFGPGTRLTVL.

Note on this clone: Other DNA sequences in the sample encode the same CDR3. The chain employs TRBV28 and TRBJ1-5, with 7 bases aligning to TRBD1. The CDR3 runs 13 residues. Losses at the gene ends were 7 bases for V and 4 bases for J; bases not matched to a gene: 4. Per the germline V gene, CDR1 is MDHEN and CDR2 is SYDVKM. The CDR3 loop is CASTGTVNQPQHF. CDR3 sequence (DNA): TGTGCCAGCACCGGGACAGTTAATCAGCCCCAGCATTTT. The full variable domain, completed using reference TRBV28 and TRBJ1-5, is DVKVTQSSRYLVKRTGEKVFLECVQDMDHENMFWYRQDPGLGLRLIYFSYDVKMKEKGDIPEGYSVSREKKERFSLILESASTNQTSMYLCASTGTVNQPQHFGDGTRLSIL.

As DNA, the CDR3 is TGTGCCTGGAGTCCTAGTACAGGGAAAAGCTACGAGCAGTACTTC. Its protein is CAWSPSTGKSYEQYF. This chain links TRBV30 with TRBJ2-5, with a tentative D call TRBD1 (6 bases). The DNA end is more similar to TRBJ2-7, so the J call may be wrong. This CDR3 contains 15 residues. Per the germline V gene, CDR1 is GTSNPN and CDR2 is SVGIG (reference sequence).

The CDR3, as DNA: TGTGCCAGCAGCCCAGACGCGGGGGGAGGTGAAAAACTGTTTTTT. It is translated as CASSPDAGGGEKLFF. The V and J genes are TRBV9 and TRBJ1-4, with D possibly matching TRBD1 (5 bases). The germline gives CDR1 SGDLS, CDR2 YYNGEE. Trimming removed 4 bases from V and 7 bases from J, with 17 bases in between. This CDR3 has 15 residues.

The rearrangement joins TRBV2 to TRBJ1-2, with a possible D match to TRBD1 (5 bases). This CDR3 region has 13 residues. Germline-derived CDR1 and CDR2 are SNHLY and FYNNEI. Trimming pared 1 base from V and 4 bases from J, leaving 7 bases between. Written as DNA, the CDR3 is TGTGCCAGCAGTGAAGGGGGGGTCTATGGCTACACCTTC. Translation: CASSEGGVYGYTF. The full variable domain, in which reference TRBV2 and TRBJ1-2 provide the parts outside the CDR3, is EPEVTQTPSHQVTQMGQEVILRCVPISNHLYFYWYRQILGQKVEFLVSFYNNEISEKSEIFDDQFSVERPDGSNFTLKIRSTKLEDSAMYFCASSEGGVYGYTFGSGTRLTVV.

This clone showed up just a few times. The V and J genes are TRBV9 and TRBJ2-2; the D gene is possibly TRBD1 (5 bases). The CDR3 extends over 15 amino acids. The germline V gene has CDR1 SGDLS and CDR2 YYNGEE. Trimming stripped 4 bases from V and 4 bases from J, with 14 bases between. The CDR3 is CASSPTRVSTGELFF. CDR3 coding DNA: TGTGCCAGCAGCCCAACCAGGGTGTCCACCGGGGAGCTGTTTTTT.

This chain uses TRBV28 with TRBJ1-4, with D maybe TRBD1 (5 bases). CDR1 is MDHEN and CDR2 is SYDVKM in the germline V gene. V dropped 10 bases and J dropped 3 bases, with 18 bases sitting between them. There are 15 residues in the CDR3. In DNA form, the CDR3 reads TGTGCCATCCCTCCCCCGGGGCATGCTAATGAAAAACTGTTTTTT. Amino acids: CAIPPPGHANEKLFF.

The chain is built from TRBV7-2 and TRBJ2-1, with 9 bases that match TRBD2. This CDR3 comprises 17 residues. Germline V lookup: CDR1 SGHTA, CDR2 FQGNSA. J was trimmed by 4 bases and V by 5 bases; bases with no gene match: 12. CDR3 DNA sequence: TGTGCCAGCAGCAGTAGCCCCGGGACTAGCTTGTACAATGAGCAGTTCTTC. This encodes CASSSSPGTSLYNEQFF.

On this clone: Other DNA sequences in this specimen translate into the identical CDR3. The chain uses TRBV19 and TRBJ2-7; possibly TRBD2 for D (5 bases). Trimming removed 3 bases from V and 0 bases from J, with 9 bases in between. This CDR3 spans 14 amino acids. Germline V gene lookup returns CDR1 LNHDA and CDR2 SQIVND (reference sequence). The CDR3 reads CASSIGGSSYEQYF. In DNA form, the CDR3 reads TGTGCCAGTAGTATCGGTGGGAGCTCCTACGAGCAGTACTTC.

This clone appeared a single time. The chain uses TRBV7-2 and TRBJ1-1; D is perhaps TRBD1 (5 bases). The CDR3 runs 13 residues. Germline CDR1 reads SGHTA; CDR2 reads FQGNSA. V lost 5 bases to trimming and J lost 8 bases, with 15 bases between them. The CDR3 region has the DNA TGTGCCAGCAGCCGGTGGGCGGGGGAAGAAGCTTTCTTT. It yields the protein CASSRWAGEEAFF.

The chain couples TRBV6-5 to TRBJ2-1, with D tentatively TRBD1 or TRBD2 (6 bases each). The length of the CDR3 is 14 residues. Trimming stripped 6 bases from V and 5 bases from J, with 14 bases between. The V gene's germline CDR1 is MNHEY and CDR2 SVGAGI. DNA of the CDR3: TGTGCCAGCAGACCCGGGGGCTGGGACAATGAGCAGTTCTTC. Protein product: CASRPGGWDNEQFF.

The chain recombines TRBV9 with TRBJ2-7; 7 bases line up with TRBD1. J gave up 2 bases and V 3 bases, and 5 bases lay outside the gene matches. The V gene's germline CDR1 is SGDLS and CDR2 YYNGEE. This CDR3 contains 14 residues. The CDR3 region has the DNA TGTGCCAGCAGCGAACGGGACAGTGCCTACGAGCAGTACTTC. Translating it yields CASSERDSAYEQYF.

The V gene is TRBV14, the J gene TRBJ2-7; D is possibly TRBD2 (5 bases). Trimming stripped 0 bases from V and 1 base from J, with 13 bases between. This CDR3 region has 16 residues. Per the germline V gene, CDR1 is SGHDN and CDR2 is FVKESK. The CDR3 DNA sequence: TGTGCCAGCAGCCAAGATCTCGATGAGGGTTCCTACGAGCAGTACTTC. This encodes CASSQDLDEGSYEQYF. Full variable domain (remainder filled in from reference TRBV14 and TRBJ2-7): EAGVTQFPSHSVIEKGQTVTLRCDPISGHDNLYWYRRVMGKEIKFLLHFVKESKQDESGMPNNRFLAERTGGTYSTLKVQPAELEDSGVYFCASSQDLDEGSYEQYFGPGTRLTVT.

This chain links TRBV4-1 with TRBJ1-3; D remains unclear. Germline lookup yields CDR1 MGHRA and CDR2 YSYEKL. V lost 2 bases and J lost 0, with 8 bases in between. There are 15 residues in the CDR3. For the CDR3, the DNA is TGCGCCAGCAGCCAACCCGGCCTCTCTGGAAACACCATATATTTT. Translated: CASSQPGLSGNTIYF.